These 9 T cell receptor beta chains came from one sample sequenced in a study of CD8 T cells in ankylosing spondylitis. Whole-study results and caveats: Seemingly distinctive of ankylosing spondylitis blood was a TCR beta motif formed by eight highly homologous variants.

These TCRs' antigens remain unknown. TCRdb called the 5' RACE reads again in MiXCR, with one record for every CDR3 protein. Of about 500,000 distinct CDR3 sequences detected, about an eighth appear once; the ten largest clones hold 6.8%. The sequenced sample was blood, either unsorted or a sorted T cell fraction (not recorded which). These receptor sequences come from a male donor with ankylosing spondylitis.

This clonotype appeared a few times. The chain has TRBV5-8 and TRBJ2-4, with 13 bases fitting TRBD2. There are 16 residues in the CDR3. Per germline, CDR1 SGHTS and CDR2 YDEGEE. The junction had 5 bases not matched to a gene; V was cut back by 0 bases and J by 8 bases. Here the CDR3 reads CASSLGTSGSADIQYF. The DNA of the CDR3 is TGTGCCAGCAGCTTGGGGACTAGCGGGAGTGCGGACATTCAGTACTTC.

In its sample, this clonotype was seen many times. The rearrangement links TRBV29-1 to TRBJ2-7; no clear D gene. Between the trimmed V and J ends, which lost 4 bases and 3 bases, there was a span of 13 bases. CDR1 is SQVTM and CDR2 is ANQGSEA in the germline V gene. The CDR3 runs 13 residues. The CDR3 nucleotides read TGCAGCGTTGGTGTTTCGGGCGGCTACGAGCAGTACTTC. As protein: CSVGVSGGYEQYF.

This clonotype turned up a few times. This chain connects TRBV20-1 to TRBJ1-2; no clear D gene. The CDR3 totals 13 residues. Germline assignment: CDR1 DFQATT and CDR2 SNEGSKA (reference sequence). V gave up 5 bases and J gave up 1 base, with 11 bases separating them. In DNA, the CDR3 is TGCAGTGCTCATCCTGGGGTTAACTATGGCTACACCTTC. Translating gives CSAHPGVNYGYTF.

The chain is built from TRBV12-3 or TRBV12-4 and TRBJ2-1, with TRBD2 matching 7 bases. This CDR3 comprises 15 residues. J lost 0 bases, V lost 6 bases, and 5 bases had no gene match. CDR3 DNA: TGTGCCAGCAGCTCCAGCGGGAACTCCTACAATGAGCAGTTCTTC. This codes for CASSSSGNSYNEQFF.

The sample holds a few counts of this clonotype. This chain links TRBV24-1 with TRBJ2-5, with D perhaps matching TRBD1 (5 bases). The length of the CDR3 is 14 residues. V was pared by 4 bases and J by 5 bases, with 13 bases between. Germline CDR1 and CDR2: KGHDR and SFDVKD. DNA of the CDR3: TGTGCCACCAGTGACTTAACAGGTGCGGAGACCCAGTACTTC. Amino acids: CATSDLTGAETQYF.

The chain combines TRBV5-1 with TRBJ1-4; the D gene is possibly TRBD1 (5 bases). V was clipped by 0 bases and J by 4 bases, with 13 bases between them. Germline V gene lookup returns CDR1 SGHRS and CDR2 YFSETQ. The length of the CDR3 is 16 residues. The CDR3 loop is CASSLDAGGVNEKLFF. CDR3 sequence (DNA): TGCGCCAGCAGCTTGGACGCTGGAGGGGTTAATGAAAAACTGTTTTTT.

The J gene is TRBJ1-5, the V gene TRBV27; D uncertain. V was clipped by 4 bases and J by 4 bases, with 11 bases between them. This CDR3 comprises 14 residues. Germline assignment: CDR1 MNHEY and CDR2 SMNVEV (reference sequence). CDR3 sequence (DNA): TGTGCCAGCAGTTCTGTTCAAAATAATCAGCCCCAGCATTTT. Translated: CASSSVQNNQPQHF.

This clonotype was picked up many times. The chain has TRBV6-6 and TRBJ1-1, with D maybe TRBD1 (5 bases). The CDR3 totals 12 residues. Germline V gene lookup returns CDR1 MNHNY and CDR2 SVGAGI (reference sequence). With 6 bases removed from V and 6 bases from J, the gap between germline ends came to 11 bases. This CDR3 reads CASSFAGAEAFF. CDR3 DNA sequence: TGTGCCAGCAGCTTCGCGGGGGCTGAAGCTTTCTTT.

The chain links TRBV7-6 to TRBJ2-2; maybe TRBD2 (6 bases). The V end lost 4 bases, the J end lost 1 base, and 10 bases lay between the germline ends. CDR3 length equals 15 residues. Per germline, CDR1 SGHVS and CDR2 FNYEAQ. CDR3 protein: CASSSLRGNTGELFF. In nucleotides, the CDR3 is TGTGCCAGCAGCTCCCTGCGGGGGAACACCGGGGAGCTGTTTTTT.